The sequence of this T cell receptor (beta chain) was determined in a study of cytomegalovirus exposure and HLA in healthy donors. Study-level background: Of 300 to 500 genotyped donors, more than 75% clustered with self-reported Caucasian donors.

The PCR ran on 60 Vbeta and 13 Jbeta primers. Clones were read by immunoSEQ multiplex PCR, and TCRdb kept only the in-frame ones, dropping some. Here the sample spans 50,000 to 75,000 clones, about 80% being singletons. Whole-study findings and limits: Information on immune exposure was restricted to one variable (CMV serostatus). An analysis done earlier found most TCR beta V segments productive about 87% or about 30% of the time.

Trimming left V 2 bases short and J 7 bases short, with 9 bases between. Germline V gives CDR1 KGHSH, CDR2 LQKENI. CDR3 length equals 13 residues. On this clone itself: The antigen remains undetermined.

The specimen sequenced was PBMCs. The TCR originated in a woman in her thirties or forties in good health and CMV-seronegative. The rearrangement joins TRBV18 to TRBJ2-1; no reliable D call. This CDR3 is CASSPSNGNEQFF. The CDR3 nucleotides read TGTGCCAGCTCACCAAGTAACGGTAATGAGCAGTTCTTC.